This TCR beta chain was identified in a study of blood T cell repertoires in COVID-19. The overall study: COVID-19 samples collected from the United States, Italy and Spain covered acute and convalescent phases. In each case, the material was cDNA or gDNA derived from T cells, B-cell-depleted T cells, or PBMCs.

The V gene lost 1 base and the J gene lost 1 base, with 10 bases spanning the gap. CDR3 length: 15 amino acids. Germline V gives CDR1 SGHNT, CDR2 YYREEE (reference sequence). Clones were sequenced by immunoSEQ multiplex PCR, and TCRdb holds only the in-frame ones, with some missing. The data hold 80,000 to 100,000 clones, with around nine tenths observed a single time. Seattle patient enrollment occurred during active infection, with longitudinal follow-up thereafter. The TCR was taken from a human donor with COVID-19, enrolled during active disease. The donor label of this sample is uncertain. The J gene is TRBJ2-3, the V gene TRBV5-4; D gene uncertain. The sample comprised peripheral blood. CDR3 in DNA: TGTGCCAGCAGCTTGTTTACCCTAGGCACAGATACGCAGTATTTT. Amino acids: CASSLFTLGTDTQYF.